This T cell receptor (beta chain) was captured by sequencing in a study of blood T cell repertoires in COVID-19. Overall study: The analysed material was cDNA or gDNA that came from T cells, B-cell-depleted T cells, or PBMCs.

In the original processing: Estimates of nucleated cell counts were drawn from the amplification of reference gene primers. Using immunoSEQ multiplex PCR, the repertoire was profiled, and TCRdb retains in-frame clones only, with some absent. V and J calls and clone size are those listed in that table; D and trimming were worked out from the DNA. The data contain around 100,000 clones, around 90% of them singletons. Germline assignment: CDR1 MNHEY and CDR2 SVGEGT. Trimming pared 4 bases from V and 4 bases from J, leaving 13 bases between. The CDR3 consists of 14 residues. Sequenced input: peripheral blood. V usage is TRBV6-2 or TRBV6-3 and J usage is TRBJ2-5; a possible D gene is TRBD2 (6 bases). The sequence came from a human donor in a cohort sampled during active COVID-19. The CDR3 sequence: CASSSDPGGETQYF. The CDR3 DNA is TGTGCCAGCAGTTCCGACCCCGGGGGAGAGACCCAGTACTTC.